This T cell receptor beta chain was captured by sequencing in a study of blood T cells in healthy people across ages. Using a J-beta primer mix together with a sample-barcoded 5' primer, a second PCR was run for roughly 7 to 12 cycles. Using its own MiXCR run on the 5' RACE reads, TCRdb lists one record per CDR3 protein. The sample lists hundreds of thousands of distinct CDR3 sequences, less than 60% occurring once. As to this clonotype: Its antigen is as yet unknown.

The CDR3 totals 14 residues. Per the germline V gene, CDR1 is SGHTA and CDR2 is FQGNSA. The J segment lost 5 bases and the V segment lost 10 bases, leaving 13 bases of the junction unmatched. General study points: With unsorted PBMCs, a conclusive comparison of naive versus antigen-experienced cells was not possible. Naive CD4+ cell counts and diversity both ran higher in long-lived than in aged donors.

Samples had at least 7 million PBMCs isolated from them. J is TRBJ2-5 and V is TRBV7-2; 7 nucleotides agree with TRBD2. The sequence was obtained from an elderly man in good health. Sequencing was performed on blood. The CDR3 DNA sequence: TGTGCCATCCAGGGAGGGGCGATTTCTGAGACCCAGTACTTC. Protein sequence: CAIQGGAISETQYF.